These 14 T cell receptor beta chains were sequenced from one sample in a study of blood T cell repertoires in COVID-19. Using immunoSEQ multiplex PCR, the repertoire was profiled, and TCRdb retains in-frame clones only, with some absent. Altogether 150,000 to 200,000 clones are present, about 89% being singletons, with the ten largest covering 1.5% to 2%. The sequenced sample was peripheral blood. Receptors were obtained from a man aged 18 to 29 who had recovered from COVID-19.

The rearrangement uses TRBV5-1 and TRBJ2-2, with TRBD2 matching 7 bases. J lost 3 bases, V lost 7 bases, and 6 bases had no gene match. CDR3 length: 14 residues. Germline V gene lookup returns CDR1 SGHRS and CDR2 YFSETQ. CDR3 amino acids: CASGPGLYTGELFF. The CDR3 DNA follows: TGCGCCAGCGGACCGGGACTATACACCGGGGAGCTGTTTTTT.

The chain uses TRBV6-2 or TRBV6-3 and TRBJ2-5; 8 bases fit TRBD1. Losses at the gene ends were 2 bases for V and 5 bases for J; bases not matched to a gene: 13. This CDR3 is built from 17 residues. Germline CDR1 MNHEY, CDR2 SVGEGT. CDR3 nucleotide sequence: TGTGCCAGCAGTTACACCCTCTGGACAGGGCGCTTGGAGACCCAGTACTTC. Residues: CASSYTLWTGRLETQYF.

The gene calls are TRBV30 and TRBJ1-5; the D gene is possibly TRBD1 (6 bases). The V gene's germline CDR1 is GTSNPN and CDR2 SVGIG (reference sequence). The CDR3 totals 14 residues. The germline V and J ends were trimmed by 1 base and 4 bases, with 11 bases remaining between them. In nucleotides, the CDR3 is TGTGCCTGGAGTGGGGCCCAGGGGAATCAGCCCCAGCATTTT. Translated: CAWSGAQGNQPQHF.

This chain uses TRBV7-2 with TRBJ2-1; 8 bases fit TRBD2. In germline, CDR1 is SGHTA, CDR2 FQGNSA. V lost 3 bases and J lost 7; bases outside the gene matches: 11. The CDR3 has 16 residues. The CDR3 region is CASSFSGGLARNEQFF. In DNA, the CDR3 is TGTGCCAGCAGCTTTTCCGGAGGACTAGCAAGGAATGAGCAGTTCTTC. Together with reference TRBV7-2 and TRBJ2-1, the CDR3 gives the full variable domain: GAGVSQSPSNKVTEKGKDVELRCDPISGHTALYWYRQSLGQGLEFLIYFQGNSAPDKSGLPSDRFSAERTGGSVSTLTIQRTQQEDSAVYLCASSFSGGLARNEQFFGPGTRLTVL.

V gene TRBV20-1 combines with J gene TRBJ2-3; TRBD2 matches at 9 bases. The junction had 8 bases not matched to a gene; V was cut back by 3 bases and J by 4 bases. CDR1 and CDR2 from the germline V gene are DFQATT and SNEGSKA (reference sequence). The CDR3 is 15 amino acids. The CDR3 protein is CSASARREGPDTQYF. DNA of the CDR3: TGCAGTGCTAGTGCCCGGCGGGAGGGCCCAGATACGCAGTATTTT.

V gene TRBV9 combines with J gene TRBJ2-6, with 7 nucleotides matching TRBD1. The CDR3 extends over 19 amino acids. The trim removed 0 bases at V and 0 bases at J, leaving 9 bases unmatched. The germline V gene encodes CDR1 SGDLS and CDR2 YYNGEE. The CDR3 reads CASSVAQQGSPSGANVLTF. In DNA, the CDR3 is TGTGCCAGCAGCGTAGCTCAACAGGGGAGCCCCTCTGGGGCCAACGTCCTGACTTTC.

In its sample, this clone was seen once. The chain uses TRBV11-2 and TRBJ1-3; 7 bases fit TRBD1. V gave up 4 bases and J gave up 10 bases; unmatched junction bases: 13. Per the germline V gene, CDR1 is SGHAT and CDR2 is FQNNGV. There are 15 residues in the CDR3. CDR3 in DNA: TGTGCCAGCAGCTCTCGACAGGGAAGGAGGGAGACCATATATTTT. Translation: CASSSRQGRRETIYF. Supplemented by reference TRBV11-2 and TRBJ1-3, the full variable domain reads EAGVAQSPRYKIIEKRQSVAFWCNPISGHATLYWYQQILGQGPKLLIQFQNNGVVDDSQLPKDRFSAERLKGVDSTLKIQPAKLEDSAVYLCASSSRQGRRETIYFGEGSWLTVV.

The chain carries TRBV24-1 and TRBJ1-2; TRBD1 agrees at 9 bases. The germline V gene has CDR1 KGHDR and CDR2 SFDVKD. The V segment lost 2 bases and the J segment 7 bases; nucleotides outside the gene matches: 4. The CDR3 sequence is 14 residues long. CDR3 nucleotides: TGTGCCACCAGTGATTACAGGGGGCAGAGTGGCTACACCTTC. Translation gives CATSDYRGQSGYTF.

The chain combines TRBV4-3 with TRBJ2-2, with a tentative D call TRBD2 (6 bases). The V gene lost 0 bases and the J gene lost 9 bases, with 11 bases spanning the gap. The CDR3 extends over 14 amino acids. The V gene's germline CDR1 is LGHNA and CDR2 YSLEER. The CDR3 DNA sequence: TGCGCCAGCAGCCAAGATGCGGGGTTCCGGGAGCTGTTTTTT. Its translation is CASSQDAGFRELFF.

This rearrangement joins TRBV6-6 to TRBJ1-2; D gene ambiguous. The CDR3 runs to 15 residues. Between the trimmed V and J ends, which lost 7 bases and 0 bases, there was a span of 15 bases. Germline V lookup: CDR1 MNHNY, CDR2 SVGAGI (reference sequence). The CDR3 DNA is TGTGCCAGCATTCAAAACCGGGAGGCTAACTATGGCTACACCTTC. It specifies CASIQNREANYGYTF.

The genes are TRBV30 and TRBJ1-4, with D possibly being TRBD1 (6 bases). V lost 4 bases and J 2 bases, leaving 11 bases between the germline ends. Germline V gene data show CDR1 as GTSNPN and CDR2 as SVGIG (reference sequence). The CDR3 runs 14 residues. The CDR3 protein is CAWNRQGTNEKLFF. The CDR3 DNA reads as TGTGCCTGGAATCGCCAGGGGACTAATGAAAAACTGTTTTTT. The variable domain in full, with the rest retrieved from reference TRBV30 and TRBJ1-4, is SQTIHQWPATLVQPVGSPLSLECTVEGTSNPNLYWYRQAAGRGLQLLFYSVGIGQISSEVPQNLSASRPQDRQFILSSKKLLLSDSGFYLCAWNRQGTNEKLFFGSGTQLSVL.

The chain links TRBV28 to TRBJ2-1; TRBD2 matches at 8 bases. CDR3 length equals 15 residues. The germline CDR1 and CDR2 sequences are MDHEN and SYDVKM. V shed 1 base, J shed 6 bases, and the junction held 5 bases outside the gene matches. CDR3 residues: CASSLYGRAGNEQFF. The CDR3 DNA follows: TGTGCCAGCAGTTTATACGGGAGGGCCGGCAATGAGCAGTTCTTC.

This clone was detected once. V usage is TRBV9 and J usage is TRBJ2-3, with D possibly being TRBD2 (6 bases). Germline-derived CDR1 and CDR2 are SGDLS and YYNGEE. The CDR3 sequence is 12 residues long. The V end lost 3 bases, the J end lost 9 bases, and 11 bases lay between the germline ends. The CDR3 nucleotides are TGTGCCAGCAGCGCCGGGAGTAGGACGCAGTATTTT. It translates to CASSAGSRTQYF.

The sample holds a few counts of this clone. As DNA, the CDR3 is TGTGCCAGCAGCTTAGGTTTAAGGGAGAGGAACTATGGCTACACCTTC. It is translated as CASSLGLRERNYGYTF. The chain is built from TRBV11-2 and TRBJ1-2, with D unresolved. Trimming removed 1 base at V and 2 bases at J, with 14 bases between. Germline values: CDR1 SGHAT, CDR2 FQNNGV. The CDR3 spans 16 residues.